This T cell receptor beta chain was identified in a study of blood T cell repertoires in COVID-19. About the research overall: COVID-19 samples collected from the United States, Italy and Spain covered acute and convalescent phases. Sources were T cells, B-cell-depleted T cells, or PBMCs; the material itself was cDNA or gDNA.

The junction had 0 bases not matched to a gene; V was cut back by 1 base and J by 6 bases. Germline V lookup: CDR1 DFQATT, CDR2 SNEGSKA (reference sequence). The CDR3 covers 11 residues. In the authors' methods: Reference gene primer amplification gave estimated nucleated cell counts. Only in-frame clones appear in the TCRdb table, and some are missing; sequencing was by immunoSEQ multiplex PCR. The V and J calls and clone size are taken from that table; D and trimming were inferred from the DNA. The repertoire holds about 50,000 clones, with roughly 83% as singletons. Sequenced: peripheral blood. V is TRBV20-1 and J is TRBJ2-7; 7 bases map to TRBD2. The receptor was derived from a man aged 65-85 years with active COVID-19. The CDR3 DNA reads TGCAGTGCTAGAGGGGAGGGCGAGCAGTACTTC. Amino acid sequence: CSARGEGEQYF.